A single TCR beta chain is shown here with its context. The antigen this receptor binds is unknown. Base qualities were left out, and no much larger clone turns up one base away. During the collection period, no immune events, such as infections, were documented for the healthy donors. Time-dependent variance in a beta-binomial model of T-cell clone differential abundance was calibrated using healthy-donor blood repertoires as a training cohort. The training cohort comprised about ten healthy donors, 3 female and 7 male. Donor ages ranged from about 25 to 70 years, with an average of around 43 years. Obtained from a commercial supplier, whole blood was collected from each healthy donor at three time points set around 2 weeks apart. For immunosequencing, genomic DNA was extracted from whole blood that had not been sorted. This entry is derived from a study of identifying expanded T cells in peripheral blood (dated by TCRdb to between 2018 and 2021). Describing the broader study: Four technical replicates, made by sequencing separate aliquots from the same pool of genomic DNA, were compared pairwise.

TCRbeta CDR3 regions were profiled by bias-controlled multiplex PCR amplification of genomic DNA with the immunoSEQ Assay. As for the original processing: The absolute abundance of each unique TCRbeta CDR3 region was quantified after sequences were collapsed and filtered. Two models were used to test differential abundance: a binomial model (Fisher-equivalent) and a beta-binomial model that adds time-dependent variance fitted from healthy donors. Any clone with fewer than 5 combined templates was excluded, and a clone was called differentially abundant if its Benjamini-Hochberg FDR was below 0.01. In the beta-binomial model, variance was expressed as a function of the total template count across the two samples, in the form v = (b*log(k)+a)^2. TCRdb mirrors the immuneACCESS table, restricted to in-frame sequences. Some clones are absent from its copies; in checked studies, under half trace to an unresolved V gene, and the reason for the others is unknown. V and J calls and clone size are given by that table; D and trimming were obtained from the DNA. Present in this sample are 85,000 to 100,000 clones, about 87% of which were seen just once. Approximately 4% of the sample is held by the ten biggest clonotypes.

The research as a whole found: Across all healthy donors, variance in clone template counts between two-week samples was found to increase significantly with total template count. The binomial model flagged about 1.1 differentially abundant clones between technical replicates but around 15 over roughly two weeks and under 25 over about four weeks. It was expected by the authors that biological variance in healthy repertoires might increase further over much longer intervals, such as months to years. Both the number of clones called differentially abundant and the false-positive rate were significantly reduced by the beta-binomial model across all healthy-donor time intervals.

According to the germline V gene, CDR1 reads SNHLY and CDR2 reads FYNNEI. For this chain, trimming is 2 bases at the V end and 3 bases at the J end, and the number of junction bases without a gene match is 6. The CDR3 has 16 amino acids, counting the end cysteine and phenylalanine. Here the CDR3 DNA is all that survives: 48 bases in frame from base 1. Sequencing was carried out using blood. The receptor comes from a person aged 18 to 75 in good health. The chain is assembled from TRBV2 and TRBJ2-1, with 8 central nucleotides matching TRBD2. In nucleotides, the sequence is TGTGCCAGCAGTGAAAGTCGGAGCGGGAGCTACAATGAGCAGTTCTTC. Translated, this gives CASSESRSGSYNEQFF.